A selection of T cell receptor beta chains follows, all from one sample in a study of neurological immune-mediated disorders. TCRdb redid the calling of the 5' RACE reads with MiXCR, one entry per CDR3 protein. The table shows about 49,000 distinct CDR3 sequences, with around 13% occurring only once. The material sequenced was PBMCs. The receptors derive from a male donor with HTLV-1-associated myelopathy (HAM/TSP). Both conserved end residues are part of each CDR3. A D gene is named only where the DNA matches it firmly. Rows give clone size only sometimes, using once, few, many, or a class for an expanded clone.

V gene	D gene	clone size	J gene	CDR3 DNA	CDR3 protein
TRBV14	.	many	TRBJ2-1	TGTGCCAGCAGCCAGACAGCCAAAAACCTCTATGAGCAGTTCTTC	CASSQTAKNLYEQFF
TRBV7-7	.	many	TRBJ2-5	TGTGCCAGCAGTCTAGCCAGGGCTCCCAAGGAGACCCAGTACTTC	CASSLARAPKETQYF
TRBV20-1	.	many	TRBJ1-6	TGCAGTACCGGTCGGGGAGATCATAATTCACCCCTCCACTTT	CSTGRGDHNSPLHF
TRBV20-1	TRBD2	many	TRBJ2-3	TGCAGTGCTCCACTAGCGGGGGTCACAGATACGCAGTATTTT	CSAPLAGVTDTQYF
TRBV27	.	many	TRBJ1-1	TGTGCCAGCAGACGAGCTAACAGGGCTAACACTGAAGCTTTCTTT	CASRRANRANTEAFF
TRBV28	.	many	TRBJ2-7	TGTGCCAGCAGCTTCCCCGAGGCTACTAGCTCCTACGAGCAGTACTTC	CASSFPEATSSYEQYF
TRBV11-2	.	.	TRBJ1-1	TGTGCCAGCAGCTGGGGCAGGTGGAACACTGAAGCTTTCTTT	CASSWGRWNTEAFF
TRBV5-6	.	many	TRBJ2-7	TGTGCCAGCAGCGGGGGACCTAAGGAGCAGTACTTC	CASSGGPKEQYF
TRBV28	.	many	TRBJ2-7	TGTGCCAGCGAGGACAGCCGCTCCTACGAGCAGTACTTC	CASEDSRSYEQYF
TRBV20-1	.	many	TRBJ1-5	TGCAGTGCCCCCCTCGACAGTAATCAGCCCCAGCATTTT	CSAPLDSNQPQHF
TRBV9	.	many	TRBJ1-3	TGTGCCAGCAGCTCAGGAGGGAGCGGAAACACCATATATTTT	CASSSGGSGNTIYF
TRBV5-6	TRBD2	many	TRBJ2-5	TGTGCCAGCAGCTTGAATCTTTATTTTACGGGGGGGTACCAAGAGACCCAGTACTTC	CASSLNLYFTGGYQETQYF
TRBV12-3/TRBV12-4	TRBD1	many	TRBJ1-2	TGTGCCAGCAGTACAGGGGGATGGGACTATGGCTACACCTTC	CASSTGGWDYGYTF
TRBV24-1	TRBD1	many	TRBJ2-5	TGTGCCACCAGTGCATGGGACAGCGTGGAGACCCAGTACTTC	CATSAWDSVETQYF
TRBV5-5	.	many	TRBJ1-2	TGTGCCAGCAGCTGGGACGGGAAGGGGGGCTACACCTTC	CASSWDGKGGYTF
TRBV5-1	.	many	TRBJ1-5	TGCGCCAGCAGCTTGGAAACAAATCAGCCCCAGCATTTT	CASSLETNQPQHF
TRBV27	.	many	TRBJ2-5	TGTGCCAGCAGTTTATCTCTGGGGAGGGGGTCGGAGACCCAGTACTTC	CASSLSLGRGSETQYF
TRBV6-2/TRBV6-3	.	many	TRBJ2-5	TGTGCCAGCAGTTTCCTGAGGCGGGGGCCCCAAGAGACCCAGTACTTC	CASSFLRRGPQETQYF
TRBV20-1	.	many	TRBJ2-4	TGCAGTGTCTCGCCAGGGACAAAAAACATTCAGTACTTC	CSVSPGTKNIQYF
TRBV5-5	.	many	TRBJ2-7	TGTGCCAGCAGCTTCGGCTTTTACGAGCAGTACTTC	CASSFGFYEQYF
TRBV6-2/TRBV6-3	.	many	TRBJ2-7	TGTGCCAGCAGTCATCCTTACGAGCAGTACTTC	CASSHPYEQYF
TRBV9	.	many	TRBJ1-6	TGTGCCAGCAGCGTACCTAGTGCGGGGTCACCCCTCCACTTT	CASSVPSAGSPLHF
TRBV7-2	.	.	TRBJ2-7	TGTGCCAGCAGCCCCCGAGGCTCTTTTTCCTCCTACGAGCAGTACTTC	CASSPRGSFSSYEQYF
TRBV9	TRBD2	many	TRBJ2-6	TGTGCCAGCAGCCACGGACTAGCGGGGTTTCGCTCTGGGGCCAACGTCCTGACTTTC	CASSHGLAGFRSGANVLTF
TRBV5-1	TRBD1	many	TRBJ2-7	TGCGCCAGCAGCTGGACCCCCCGAGACAGGGGCGGCGAGCAGTACTTC	CASSWTPRDRGGEQYF
TRBV5-5	.	many	TRBJ1-2	TGTGCCAGCAGCTTGGCCCGGGTAGGGAACTATGGCTACACCTTC	CASSLARVGNYGYTF
TRBV11-2	TRBD2	many	TRBJ2-3	TGTGCCAGCAGCTTACCATTGCCAGTACTTAGCGGGGTAACGCAGTATTTT	CASSLPLPVLSGVTQYF
TRBV20-1	TRBD1	many	TRBJ1-3	TGCAGTGCCACTCAGGGGGCAGACACCATATATTTT	CSATQGADTIYF
TRBV29-1	.	many	TRBJ2-4	TGCAGCGACCGTGGGGGAGCCAAAAACATTCAGTACTTC	CSDRGGAKNIQYF
TRBV20-1	TRBD2	many	TRBJ2-5	TGCAGTGCTAGAAATAGGGAGCGGGGCCAAGAGACCCAGTACTTC	CSARNRERGQETQYF
TRBV15	.	.	TRBJ1-5	TGTGCCACCAGTTTCGGAGGGCCCAGTCAGCCCCAGCATTTT	CATSFGGPSQPQHF
TRBV7-3	TRBD2	many	TRBJ2-5	TGTGCCAGCAGCTTATCAAGCGGGAGCGAGACCCAGTACTTC	CASSLSSGSETQYF
TRBV3-1	.	.	TRBJ1-5	TGTGCCAGCAGCCAATCTGCTGACGGCAATCAGCCCCAGCATTTT	CASSQSADGNQPQHF
TRBV7-2	.	.	TRBJ2-2	TGTGCCAGCAGCTTAGTTTCCGGCACCGGGGAGCTGTTTTTT	CASSLVSGTGELFF
TRBV7-9	.	once	TRBJ2-6	TGTGCCAGCAGACAAATTAGGGGGTCTGGAGCCAACGGCCTGACTTTC	CASRQIRGSGANGLTF
TRBV28	TRBD2	.	TRBJ2-1	TGTGCCAGCAGTTTATTTTTTCAGCTAGCGGGGGACCCAAACTACAATGAGCAGTTCTTC	CASSLFFQLAGDPNYNEQFF
TRBV2	.	many	TRBJ2-7	TGTGCCAGCAGTGAGTGGGGACACGAGCAGTACTTC	CASSEWGHEQYF